This TCR beta chain was recovered during a study of cytomegalovirus exposure and HLA in healthy donors. Study results and caveats: It was taken for granted in presence/absence analyses that sequencing depth across donors was roughly uniform. Among CMV-associated TCR beta chains, most appeared HLA-restricted in a later analysis. Rare TCR sequences predominated, though certain public TCRs were found in many donors.

CDR1 is SGHDT, CDR2 YYEEEE, per germline. V was pared by 6 bases and J by 1 base, with 17 bases between. The CDR3 loop spans 15 amino acids. 60 Vbeta and 13 Jbeta primers were used in PCR. Only in-frame clones appear in the TCRdb table, and some are missing; sequencing was by immunoSEQ multiplex PCR. This table holds more than 85,000 clones, 73% found once. This clone was picked up a small number of times. The antigen is unknown. This chain joins TRBV5-6 and TRBJ2-7; D perhaps matches TRBD2 (5 bases). Input material: PBMCs. The origin of this receptor is a man between 40 and 49 years old in good health and CMV-seronegative. CDR3 in amino acids: CASNGPGSTSYEQYF. CDR3 nucleotide sequence: TGTGCCAGCAACGGCCCGGGGTCTACGTCCTACGAGCAGTACTTC.